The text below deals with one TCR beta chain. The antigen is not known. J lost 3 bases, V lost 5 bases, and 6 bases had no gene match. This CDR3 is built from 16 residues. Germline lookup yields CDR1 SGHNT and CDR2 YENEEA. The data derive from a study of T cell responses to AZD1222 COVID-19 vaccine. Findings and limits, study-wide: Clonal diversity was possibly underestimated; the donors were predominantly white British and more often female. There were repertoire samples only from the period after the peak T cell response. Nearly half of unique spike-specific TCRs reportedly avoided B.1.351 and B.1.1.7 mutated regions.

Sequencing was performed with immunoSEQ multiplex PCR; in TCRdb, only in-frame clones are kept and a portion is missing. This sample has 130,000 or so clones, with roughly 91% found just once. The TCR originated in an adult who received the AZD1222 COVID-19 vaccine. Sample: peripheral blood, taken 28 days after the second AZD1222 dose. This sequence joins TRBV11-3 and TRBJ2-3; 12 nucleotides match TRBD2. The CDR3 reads CASSPLAGGPTDTQYF. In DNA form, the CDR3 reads TGTGCCAGCAGCCCGCTAGCGGGAGGGCCGACAGATACGCAGTATTTT.